This TCR beta chain derives from a study of T cell changes during pregnancy in multiple sclerosis. The repertoire was sequenced with immunoSEQ multiplex PCR; TCRdb's copy has only in-frame clones and lacks some. The data show more than 35,000 clones, 75% to 95% seen once. The TCR sequence derives from a female donor with multiple sclerosis, enrolled in a pregnancy study. The sequenced sample was CD8+ T cells from peripheral blood mononuclear cells, obtained after pregnancy.

CDR3 amino acids: CAWSGSDYSEAFF. The CDR3 coding sequence is TGTGCCTGGAGCGGATCGGACTACAGTGAAGCTTTCTTT. The chain is built from TRBV30 and TRBJ1-1, with D unresolved. Germline V gives CDR1 GTSNPN, CDR2 SVGIG (reference sequence). Trimming removed 3 bases from V and 7 bases from J, with 15 bases in between. The CDR3 spans 13 residues.